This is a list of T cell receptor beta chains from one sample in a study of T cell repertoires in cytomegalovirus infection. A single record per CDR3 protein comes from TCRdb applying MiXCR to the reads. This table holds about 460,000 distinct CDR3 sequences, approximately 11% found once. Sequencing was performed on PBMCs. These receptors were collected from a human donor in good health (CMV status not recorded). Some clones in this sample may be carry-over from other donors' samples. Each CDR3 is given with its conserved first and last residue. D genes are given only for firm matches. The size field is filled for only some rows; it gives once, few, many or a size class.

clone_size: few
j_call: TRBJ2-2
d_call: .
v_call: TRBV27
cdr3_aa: CASSYFGELFF
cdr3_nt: TGTGCCAGCAGTTATTTCGGGGAGCTGTTTTTT

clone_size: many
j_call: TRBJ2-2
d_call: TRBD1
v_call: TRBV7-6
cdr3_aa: CASSPGQPRGELFF
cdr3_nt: TGTGCCAGCAGCCCGGGACAGCCTAGGGGGGAGCTGTTTTTT

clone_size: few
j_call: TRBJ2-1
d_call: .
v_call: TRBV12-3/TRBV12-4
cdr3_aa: CASSKGGAGINEQFF
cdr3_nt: TGTGCCAGCAGTAAGGGAGGCGCCGGAATAAATGAGCAGTTCTTC

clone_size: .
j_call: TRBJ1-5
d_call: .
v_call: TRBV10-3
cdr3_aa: CAISEQNQPQHF
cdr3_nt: TGTGCCATCAGTGAACAGAATCAGCCCCAGCATTTT

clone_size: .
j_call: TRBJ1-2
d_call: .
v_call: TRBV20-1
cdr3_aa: CSAGFRYGYTF
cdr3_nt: TGCAGTGCGGGTTTTCGCTATGGCTACACCTTC

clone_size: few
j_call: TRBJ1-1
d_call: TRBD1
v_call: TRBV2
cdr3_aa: CAHRGRYTEAFF
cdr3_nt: TGTGCCCACAGGGGTAGGTACACTGAAGCTTTCTTT

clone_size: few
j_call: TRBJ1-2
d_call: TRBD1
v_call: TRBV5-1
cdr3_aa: CASSKARDRSGYTF
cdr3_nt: TGCGCCAGCAGCAAAGCCCGGGACAGGAGTGGCTACACCTTC

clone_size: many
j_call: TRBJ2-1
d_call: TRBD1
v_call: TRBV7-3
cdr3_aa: CASSTYGTAYNEQFF
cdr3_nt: TGTGCCAGCAGTACTTACGGGACAGCCTACAATGAGCAGTTCTTC

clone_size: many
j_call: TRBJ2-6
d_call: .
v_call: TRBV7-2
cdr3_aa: CASSLRARSSGANVLTF
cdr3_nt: TGTGCCAGCAGCTTACGGGCGCGGAGCTCTGGGGCCAACGTCCTGACTTTC

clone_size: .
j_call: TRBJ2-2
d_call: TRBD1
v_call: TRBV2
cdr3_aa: CASSSDRGRITGELFF
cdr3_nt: TGTGCCAGCAGTTCTGACAGGGGTAGGATCACCGGGGAGCTGTTTTTT

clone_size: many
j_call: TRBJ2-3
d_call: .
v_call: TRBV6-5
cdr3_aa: CASSPGVGTDTQYF
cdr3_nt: TGTGCCAGCTCCCCAGGGGTTGGTACAGATACGCAGTATTTT

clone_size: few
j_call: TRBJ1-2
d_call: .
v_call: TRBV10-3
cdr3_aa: CAISGGGGYGYTF
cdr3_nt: TGTGCCATCAGTGGAGGGGGAGGATATGGCTACACCTTC

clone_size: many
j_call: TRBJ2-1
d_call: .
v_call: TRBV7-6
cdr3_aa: CASSSDWNEQFF
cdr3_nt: TGTGCCAGCAGCTCGGACTGGAATGAGCAGTTCTTC

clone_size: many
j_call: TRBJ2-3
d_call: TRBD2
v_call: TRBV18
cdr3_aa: CASSPLASGRTDTQYF
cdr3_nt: TGTGCCAGCTCACCATTGGCTAGCGGCCGCACAGATACGCAGTATTTT

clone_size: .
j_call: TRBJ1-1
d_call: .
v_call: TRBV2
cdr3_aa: CAGEGEANTEAFF
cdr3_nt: TGTGCCGGCGAGGGGGAAGCGAACACTGAAGCTTTCTTT

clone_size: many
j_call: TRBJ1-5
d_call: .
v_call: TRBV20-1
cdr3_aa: CSGSTGQRDQPQHF
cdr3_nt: TGCAGTGGATCGACAGGTCAGAGGGATCAGCCCCAGCATTTT

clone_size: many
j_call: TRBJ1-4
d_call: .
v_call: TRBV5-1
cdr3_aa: CASSPGGGRPNEKLFF
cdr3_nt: TGCGCCAGCAGCCCCGGCGGGGGACGGCCTAATGAAAAACTGTTTTTT

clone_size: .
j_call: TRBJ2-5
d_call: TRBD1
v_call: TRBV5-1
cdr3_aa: CASRTGTGEETQYF
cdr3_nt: TGCGCCAGCAGGACCGGGACAGGGGAGGAGACCCAGTACTTC

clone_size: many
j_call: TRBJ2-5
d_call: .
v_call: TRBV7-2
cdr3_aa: CASSRDDYTQETQYF
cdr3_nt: TGTGCCAGCAGCCGAGACGACTACACCCAAGAGACCCAGTACTTC

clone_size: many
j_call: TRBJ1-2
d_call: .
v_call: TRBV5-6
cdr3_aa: CASSLGVGDSGYTF
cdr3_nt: TGTGCCAGCAGCTTGGGCGTTGGGGATTCCGGCTACACCTTC

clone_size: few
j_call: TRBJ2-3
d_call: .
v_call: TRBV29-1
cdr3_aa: CSARTATDTQYF
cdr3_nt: TGCAGCGCCCGGACAGCCACAGATACGCAGTATTTT

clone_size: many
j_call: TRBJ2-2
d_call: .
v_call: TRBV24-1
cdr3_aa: CATSSYTGELFF
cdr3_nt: TGTGCCACCAGTAGCTACACCGGGGAGCTGTTTTTT

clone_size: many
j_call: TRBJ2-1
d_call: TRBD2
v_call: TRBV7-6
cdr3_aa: CASSLARGGLDEQFF
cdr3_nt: TGTGCCAGCAGCTTAGCCCGGGGGGGCCTGGATGAGCAGTTCTTC

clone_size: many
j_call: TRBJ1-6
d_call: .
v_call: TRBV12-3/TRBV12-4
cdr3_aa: CASSFPGDNSPLHF
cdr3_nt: TGTGCCAGCAGTTTCCCAGGAGATAATTCACCCCTCCACTTT

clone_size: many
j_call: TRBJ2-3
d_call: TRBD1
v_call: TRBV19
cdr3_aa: CASSRDREGETDTQYF
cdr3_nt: TGTGCCAGTAGTCGGGACAGGGAGGGAGAGACAGATACGCAGTATTTT

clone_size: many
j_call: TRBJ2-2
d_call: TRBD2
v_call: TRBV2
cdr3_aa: CASSLHRTSGSNTGELFF
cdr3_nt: TGTGCCAGCAGCCTTCACAGGACTAGCGGGAGCAACACCGGGGAGCTGTTTTTT

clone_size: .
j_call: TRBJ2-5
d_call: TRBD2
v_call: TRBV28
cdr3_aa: CASSSLAGEGETQYF
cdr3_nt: TGTGCCAGCAGTTCCCTAGCGGGAGAAGGGGAGACCCAGTACTTC

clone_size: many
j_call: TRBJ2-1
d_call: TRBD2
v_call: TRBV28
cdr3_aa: CASSDNSGLAGGPTSEFF
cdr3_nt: TGTGCCAGCAGCGATAATTCGGGACTAGCGGGAGGACCGACCTCTGAGTTCTTC

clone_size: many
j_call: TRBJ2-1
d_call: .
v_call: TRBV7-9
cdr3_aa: CASSLRAGPGGDEQFF
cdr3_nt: TGTGCCAGCAGCTTACGGGCCGGCCCGGGGGGCGATGAGCAGTTCTTC

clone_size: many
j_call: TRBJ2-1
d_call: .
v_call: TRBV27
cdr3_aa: CASSLLGTNEQFF
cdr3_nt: TGTGCCAGCAGTTTACTAGGTACTAATGAGCAGTTCTTC

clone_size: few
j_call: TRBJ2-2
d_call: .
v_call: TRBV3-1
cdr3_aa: CASSHTGTQNTGELFF
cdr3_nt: TGTGCCAGCAGCCACACCGGGACACAGAACACCGGGGAGCTGTTTTTT

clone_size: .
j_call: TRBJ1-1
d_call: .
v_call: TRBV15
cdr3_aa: CATSRAGERTEAFF
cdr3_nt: TGTGCCACCAGCAGGGCAGGGGAGAGGACTGAAGCTTTCTTT